This T cell receptor (beta chain) was identified during a study of blood T cells in healthy people across ages. Study-level information: Per every two T cells, about one barcoded beta molecule was captured by template switching.

The V segment lost 5 bases and the J segment 0 bases; nucleotides outside the gene matches: 4. The length of the CDR3 is 15 residues. Primers used in a second PCR of roughly 6 to 11 cycles were a sample-barcoded 5' primer and a J-beta primer mix. TCRdb used MiXCR to reprocess the 5' RACE reads, holding one entry per CDR3 protein. The data contain over 1,300,000 distinct CDR3 sequences, around 59% of them seen just once; the ten biggest clones take up 6.7%. Extraction yielded at least 5 micrograms of total RNA per sample. On this clonotype: The antigen is unknown.

General observations from the study: Researchers said unsorted PBMCs prevented a conclusive naive versus antigen-experienced comparison. Age showed a roughly linear inverse relationship with TCR beta diversity per million T cells.

J is TRBJ2-3 and V is TRBV12-3 or TRBV12-4; 8 nucleotides line up with TRBD1. The TCR originated in a man aged 18-30 years in good health. Sequencing used blood. CDR3 nucleotides: TGTGCCAGCAGTCGGACAGGGCCTAGCACAGATACGCAGTATTTT. This encodes CASSRTGPSTDTQYF.